Listed here are 21 T cell receptor beta chains from one sample, sequenced in a study of T cell repertoires in cytomegalovirus infection. Via MiXCR, TCRdb re-called the reads, giving one row per CDR3 protein. The data show approximately 500,000 distinct CDR3 sequences, with approximately 25% seen just once and roughly 13% held by the top ten. Source material: PBMCs. The receptors come from a human donor in good health (CMV status not recorded). Some clones in this sample may be carry-over from other donors' samples.

The V call is TRBV12-3 or TRBV12-4, the J call TRBJ2-1; D unresolved. Trimming took off 2 bases at V and 7 bases at J, with 9 bases between the two ends. CDR3 length equals 13 residues. The CDR3 loop reads CASSLLPANEQFF. CDR3 bases: TGTGCCAGCAGTTTACTCCCAGCAAATGAGCAGTTCTTC.

This clonotype was seen a few times. V is TRBV7-2 and J is TRBJ2-7, with 7 bases identical to TRBD1. V shed 1 base, J shed 0 bases, and the junction held 3 bases outside the gene matches. The CDR3 spans 15 residues. In germline, CDR1 is SGHTA, CDR2 FQGNSA. The CDR3 region is CASSLGGQSSYEQYV. CDR3 in DNA: TGTGCCAGCAGCTTAGGGGGACAGAGCTCCTACGAGCAGTACGTC.

The chain has TRBV12-3 or TRBV12-4 and TRBJ2-3; 8 positions match TRBD2. The CDR3 has 17 amino acids. The V segment lost 1 base and the J segment 4 bases; nucleotides outside the gene matches: 10. CDR3 protein: CASSLVSGRGEADTQYF. The DNA of the CDR3 is TGTGCCAGCAGTTTAGTTTCCGGGAGGGGTGAGGCAGATACGCAGTATTTT.

In its sample, this clonotype was seen many times. The CDR3 is CASSSRDRSSYEQYF. DNA for the CDR3: TGTGCCAGCAGCTCCCGGGACAGGTCCTCCTACGAGCAGTACTTC. V is TRBV7-8 and J is TRBJ2-7, with 8 bases lining up with TRBD1. This CDR3 comprises 15 residues. With 4 bases clipped from V and 0 bases from J, the junction kept 5 bases outside the gene matches. From germline, CDR1 is SGHVS and CDR2 FQNEAQ.

The chain couples TRBV7-4 to TRBJ2-1; the D gene is possibly TRBD2 (7 bases). Trimming shortened V by 6 bases and J by 6 bases, and 15 bases separated the two germline ends. Germline CDR1 and CDR2: SGHVT and SQSDAQ. The CDR3 loop spans 14 amino acids. Here the CDR3 reads CASSRRGGPNEQFF. The CDR3 DNA sequence: TGTGCCAGCAGTCGGAGGGGGGGTCCCAATGAGCAGTTCTTC.

This CDR3 is CASSPGEGGTYEQYF. DNA of the CDR3: TGTGCCAGCAGCCCAGGGGAGGGTGGGACTTACGAGCAGTACTTC. The rearrangement uses TRBV5-4 and TRBJ2-7, with a tentative D call TRBD2 (7 bases). The V gene's germline CDR1 is SGHNT and CDR2 YYREEE (reference sequence). The CDR3 spans 15 residues. V was clipped by 4 bases and J by 4 bases, with 18 bases between them. The full variable domain, rest sourced from reference TRBV5-4 and TRBJ2-7, is ETGVTQSPTHLIKTRGQQVTLRCSSQSGHNTVSWYQQALGQGPQFIFQYYREEENGRGNFPPRFSGLQFPNYSSELNVNALELDDSALYLCASSPGEGGTYEQYFGPGTRLTVT.

The CDR3 coding sequence is TGTGCCAGCAGCCAACCTGCTGGGAGGACAGGGTCTTCTGGGGCCAACGTCCTGACTTTC. This codes for CASSQPAGRTGSSGANVLTF. The chain employs TRBV4-2 and TRBJ2-6; TRBD1 agrees at 8 bases. The CDR3 has 20 residues. V lost 2 bases, J lost 1 base, and 13 bases stayed unmatched. The V gene's germline CDR1 is LGHNA and CDR2 YNFKEQ.

This chain joins TRBV5-1 and TRBJ2-7, with 8 bases identical to TRBD2. The CDR3 sequence is 14 residues long. The germline V gene encodes CDR1 SGHRS and CDR2 YFSETQ. V shed 2 bases and J 5 bases; nucleotides not matched to a gene: 6. CDR3 loop: CASSLIAGSDEQYF. The DNA for the CDR3 is TGCGCCAGCAGCTTAATAGCGGGATCTGACGAGCAGTACTTC.

V gene TRBV19 combines with J gene TRBJ2-7, with TRBD2 matching over 9 bases. Trimming took 9 bases from V and 0 from J; bases not matched to a gene: 15. There are 17 residues in the CDR3. Germline V gene data show CDR1 as LNHDA and CDR2 as SQIVND (reference sequence). The CDR3 is CASREASGMYHSYEQYF. DNA of the CDR3: TGTGCCAGCCGTGAGGCTAGCGGGATGTACCACTCCTACGAGCAGTACTTC.

The genes are TRBV2 and TRBJ1-5; perhaps TRBD1 as D (6 bases). Germline V gene data show CDR1 as SNHLY and CDR2 as FYNNEI. CDR3 length: 14 amino acids. Trimming left V 2 bases short and J 7 bases short, with 12 bases between. In nucleotides, the CDR3 is TGTGCCAGCAGTGAAATGGGGGGCGGACAGCCCCAGCATTTT. Its protein product is CASSEMGGGQPQHF.

This clonotype was detected many times. The CDR3 bases are TGTGCCAGCAGCTTAGCCCGGAGGGCCTACAATGAGCAGTTCTTC. It translates to CASSLARRAYNEQFF. The V call is TRBV7-2, the J call TRBJ2-1; TRBD2 might be the D (6 bases). CDR3 length: 15 residues. V was clipped by 0 bases and J by 2 bases, with 8 bases between them. Germline-derived CDR1 and CDR2 are SGHTA and FQGNSA.

V is TRBV4-1 and J is TRBJ2-7, with 7 bases fitting TRBD1. Losses at the gene ends were 4 bases for V and 10 bases for J; bases not matched to a gene: 16. From germline, CDR1 is MGHRA and CDR2 YSYEKL. This CDR3 contains 15 residues. This chain's CDR3 is CASSRRSPTGTDQYV. In nucleotides, the CDR3 is TGCGCCAGCAGCCGCAGGTCCCCGACAGGGACGGATCAGTACGTC.

The gene calls are TRBV7-9 and TRBJ2-5; 9 positions agree with TRBD1. Unmatched junction bases numbered 5, after V lost 2 bases and J lost 7 bases. CDR3 length: 14 residues. Per germline, CDR1 SEHNR and CDR2 FQNEAQ (reference sequence). The CDR3 sequence is CASSLTGQGGTQYF. The CDR3 nucleotides read TGTGCCAGCAGCTTAACGGGACAGGGAGGGACCCAGTACTTC.

This clonotype was picked up a small number of times. J is TRBJ1-1 and V is TRBV11-3; D uncertain. Germline V gives CDR1 SGHNT, CDR2 YENEEA. This CDR3 is 15 amino acids long. Trimming took off 0 bases at V and 4 bases at J, with 12 bases between the two ends. CDR3 sequence: CASSLDSGRGTEAFF. CDR3 nucleotide sequence: TGTGCCAGCAGCTTAGATTCCGGGCGGGGCACTGAAGCTTTCTTT.

The J gene is TRBJ2-6, the V gene TRBV18; D is undetermined. The V and J ends lost 3 bases and 4 bases respectively, with 10 bases between them. Germline CDR1 is KGHSH and CDR2 is LQKENI. The CDR3 length is 15 residues. The CDR3 here is CASSPGFLGANVLTF. The CDR3 coding sequence is TGTGCCAGCTCACCGGGGTTCTTGGGGGCCAACGTCCTGACTTTC.

This clonotype was observed a handful of times. The V gene is TRBV7-2, the J gene TRBJ2-7; the match to TRBD2 covers 9 bases. The V gene's germline CDR1 is SGHTA and CDR2 FQGNSA. The CDR3 covers 15 residues. The trim removed 1 base at V and 4 bases at J, leaving 5 bases unmatched. CDR3 sequence: CASSLVGTSMYEQYV. CDR3 bases: TGTGCCAGCAGCTTAGTGGGGACTAGCATGTACGAGCAGTACGTC.

Points on this clonotype: This could be a read error, since a much larger clone is one nucleotide away. CDR3 sequence reads: CASSSRSPPGRLLDGYTF. The CDR3 DNA reads TGTGCCAGCAGCTCTAGATCCCCTCCGGGACGGCTGCTAGATGGCTACACCTTC. The genes are TRBV7-6 and TRBJ1-2; a weak D match, TRBD1 (5 bases). The V gene lost 4 bases and the J gene lost 6 bases, with 27 bases spanning the gap. Germline values: CDR1 SGHVS, CDR2 FNYEAQ. The CDR3 extends over 18 amino acids.

This clonotype was observed a handful of times. The chain couples TRBV19 to TRBJ2-1, with D hard to call. V lost 5 bases, J lost 6 bases, and 11 bases lay in between. Per germline, CDR1 LNHDA and CDR2 SQIVND (reference sequence). The length of the CDR3 is 13 residues. DNA for the CDR3: TGTGCCAGTAGTCCGGTCGGTCTCAATGAGCAGTTCTTC. Amino acids: CASSPVGLNEQFF. Combining the CDR3 with reference TRBV19 and TRBJ2-1 gives the whole variable domain DGGITQSPKYLFRKEGQNVTLSCEQNLNHDAMYWYRQDPGQGLRLIYYSQIVNDFQKGDIAEGYSVSREKKESFPLTVTSAQKNPTAFYLCASSPVGLNEQFFGPGTRLTVL.

This clonotype was observed a few times. The V gene is TRBV5-6, the J gene TRBJ2-1, with TRBD2 as a possible D gene (6 bases). V lost 0 bases, J lost 8 bases, and 12 bases lay in between. CDR1 is SGHDT, CDR2 YYEEEE, per germline. This CDR3 spans 14 amino acids. CDR3 DNA sequence: TGTGCCAGCAGCTTGGGGGACTCCCAGGATGAGCAGTTCTTC. Amino acids: CASSLGDSQDEQFF.

The chain couples TRBV12-3 or TRBV12-4 to TRBJ2-1; 7 bases agree with TRBD2. V was clipped by 7 bases and J by 9 bases; unmatched bases: 6. There are 12 residues in the CDR3. CDR3 coding DNA: TGTGCCAGCAACCATCGGACTAGTGAGCAGTTCTTC. Translated: CASNHRTSEQFF.

At least ten counts were recorded for this clonotype. The chain has TRBV7-3 and TRBJ2-1, with TRBD2 matching over 9 bases. The germline V gene has CDR1 SGHTA and CDR2 FQGTGA. The V segment lost 3 bases and the J segment 3 bases; nucleotides outside the gene matches: 3. The CDR3 loop spans 15 amino acids. The CDR3 reads CASSFDSGSYNEQFF. The CDR3 DNA is TGTGCCAGCAGCTTCGATAGCGGGAGCTACAATGAGCAGTTCTTC.